In its sample, the clone carrying this TCR beta chain was seen a few times. Its antigen remains unknown. Clones were read by immunoSEQ multiplex PCR, and TCRdb kept only the in-frame ones, dropping some. The sample shows about 51,000 clones, 74% of them seen only once. The V gene's germline CDR1 is SGHDT and CDR2 YYEEEE. This CDR3 spans 14 amino acids. V lost 4 bases and J lost 2, with 12 bases in between. The entry originates in a study of vaccination effects on CD4 cells after COVID-19. Across the whole study: Sample provision by two convalescent patients occurred 16 days and one week before vaccination.

Cultured cells yielded isolated CD4+ T cells after more than nine days. The sequence came from a human donor who had a prior SARS-CoV-2 infection. The chain employs TRBV5-6 and TRBJ2-5; D not certain. The source was CD4+ T cells from PBMCs cultured without peptide, collected before COVID-19 vaccination. This CDR3 is CASSLGLEQETQYF. The CDR3 DNA reads as TGTGCCAGCAGCCTCGGGTTGGAGCAAGAGACCCAGTACTTC.